These 10 T cell receptor beta chains came from one sample sequenced in a study of identical twins. TCRdb re-called the 5' RACE reads with MiXCR, one entry per CDR3 protein. The sample yields some 260,000 distinct CDR3 sequences, over 12% seen once. The sample comprised memory (CD45RO+) T cells sorted from blood. These receptors came from a woman under 30 in good health.

This clonotype occurred a few times. This sequence joins TRBV6-2 or TRBV6-3 and TRBJ2-7; D is undetermined. The V end lost 8 bases, the J end lost 6 bases, and 14 bases lay between the germline ends. The germline V gene has CDR1 MNHEY and CDR2 SVGEGT. The CDR3 has 12 amino acids. CDR3 amino acids: CASGYPRGEQYF. The CDR3 DNA sequence: TGTGCCAGCGGATATCCCCGCGGCGAGCAGTACTTC.

This clonotype was counted a few times. This chain links TRBV15 with TRBJ2-2; D remains ambiguous. CDR3 length equals 15 residues. Germline CDR1 is LNHNV and CDR2 is YYDKDF (reference sequence). V dropped 3 bases and J dropped 1 base, with 9 bases sitting between them. The CDR3 nucleotides read TGTGCCACCAGCAGCCGTCCGGGGAACACCGGGGAGCTGTTTTTT. Residues: CATSSRPGNTGELFF.

The table lists this clonotype with a few counts. CDR3 region: CASSGRDRGNGQPQHF. The CDR3 bases are TGTGCCAGCAGTGGCCGGGACAGGGGGAACGGACAGCCCCAGCATTTT. The chain uses TRBV12-3 or TRBV12-4 and TRBJ1-5, with TRBD1 matching over 11 bases. The CDR3 runs to 16 residues. Germline trimming cut 5 bases from V and 7 bases from J; bases unmatched to any gene: 10.

The chain is built from TRBV29-1 and TRBJ2-1; TRBD2 matches 7 bases. The CDR3 contains 14 residues. CDR1 and CDR2 (germline): SQVTM, ANQGSEA. Germline trimming cut 4 bases from V and 1 base from J; bases unmatched to any gene: 4. The CDR3 coding sequence is TGCAGCGTTGCCCCAGCGGGGTCCTACAATGAGCAGTTCTTC. As protein: CSVAPAGSYNEQFF.

This chain uses TRBV11-2 with TRBJ2-2; D might be TRBD1 (5 bases). Germline V lookup: CDR1 SGHAT, CDR2 FQNNGV. Trimming took 7 bases from V and 5 from J, leaving 17 bases between them. The CDR3 is 15 residues long. The CDR3 loop reads CASTLSQYRTGELFF. For the CDR3, the DNA is TGTGCCAGCACCCTATCCCAGTACAGGACCGGGGAGCTGTTTTTT.

This clonotype has ten or more counts. V usage is TRBV29-1 and J usage is TRBJ2-3, with a tentative D call TRBD2 (5 bases). V was trimmed by 7 bases and J by 1 base, leaving 12 bases between them. The CDR3 is 13 amino acids. Per germline, CDR1 SQVTM and CDR2 ANQGSEA. CDR3 bases: TGCAGCGCCGAGGGTTGGGGCACAGATACGCAGTATTTT. Translated, it gives CSAEGWGTDTQYF.

This clonotype was seen a few times. The chain employs TRBV12-3 or TRBV12-4 and TRBJ2-7; the D is unclear. Trimming took off 7 bases at V and 6 bases at J, with 13 bases between the two ends. The CDR3 extends over 12 amino acids. This chain's CDR3 is CASINFAGEQYF. The CDR3 DNA sequence: TGTGCCAGCATCAACTTCGCAGGCGAGCAGTACTTC.

The chain combines TRBV12-3 or TRBV12-4 with TRBJ1-6; 10 bases map to TRBD1. Trimming took 5 bases from V and 16 from J; bases not matched to a gene: 8. The CDR3 covers 13 residues. The DNA of the CDR3 is TGTGCCAGCAGTCCCGGGACAGGGGCCATACTCCACTTT. It yields the protein CASSPGTGAILHF.

This sequence joins TRBV6-2 or TRBV6-3 and TRBJ2-6; D tentatively reads TRBD1 or TRBD2 (6 bases each). Trimming pared 2 bases from V and 0 bases from J, leaving 20 bases between. Germline V CDR1 and CDR2: MNHEY, SVGEGT. The CDR3 extends over 20 amino acids. The CDR3 nucleotides are TGTGCCAGCAGTTACAGGTTCTCCGGGGGACACTACTCTGGGGCCAACGTCCTGACTTTC. As protein: CASSYRFSGGHYSGANVLTF.

The chain uses TRBV6-5 and TRBJ1-2; 8 bases align to TRBD1. Germline assignment: CDR1 MNHEY and CDR2 SVGAGI. Unmatched junction bases numbered 4, after V lost 5 bases and J lost 8 bases. The CDR3 runs 12 residues. CDR3 protein: CASSTGDRGYTF. CDR3 DNA: TGTGCCAGCAGTACAGGGGACAGGGGCTACACCTTC.